One and the same sample provided the 9 T cell receptor beta chains below, sequenced in a study of shared clonotypes between healthy human individuals. Libraries were prepared by immunoSEQ multiplex PCR; TCRdb keeps only in-frame clonotypes and omits some of them. Of 1.4 million to 1.5 million clones detected, around 97% appear once; the ten largest clones hold over 1%. The source material was naive CD4+ T cells sorted from blood. The subset here: CD45RA+ positively selected. The receptors were sampled from a man aged 25-45 years in good health.

The chain links TRBV2 to TRBJ2-1; the D gene could be TRBD1 or TRBD2 (5 bases each). Germline V gene lookup returns CDR1 SNHLY and CDR2 FYNNEI. Trimming took off 6 bases at V and 7 bases at J, with 13 bases between the two ends. CDR3 length equals 13 residues. CDR3 sequence reads: CASSSGALNEQFF. Written as DNA, the CDR3 is TGTGCCAGCAGCTCCGGGGCTCTTAATGAGCAGTTCTTC.

CDR3 in DNA: TGTGCCAGCAGCGTAGTAGACGGGACAGTATACGTAGGGGAGCTGTTTTTT. Its translation is CASSVVDGTVYVGELFF. The chain carries TRBV9 and TRBJ2-2, with 7 bases that match TRBD1. CDR1 is SGDLS, CDR2 YYNGEE, per germline. Trimming took 0 bases from V and 8 from J; bases not matched to a gene: 13. This CDR3 has 17 residues. The entire variable domain, with the rest obtained from reference TRBV9 and TRBJ2-2, is as follows: DSGVTQTPKHLITATGQRVTLRCSPRSGDLSVYWYQQSLDQGLQFLIQYYNGEERAKGNILERFSAQQFPDLHSELNLSSLELGDSALYFCASSVVDGTVYVGELFFGEGSRLTVL.

The chain links TRBV11-2 to TRBJ2-7; D remains ambiguous. From germline, CDR1 is SGHAT and CDR2 FQNNGV. V was clipped by 8 bases and J by 3 bases, with 11 bases between them. CDR3 size: 12 residues. Here the CDR3 reads CASSSSGYEQYF. For the CDR3, the DNA is TGTGCCAGCTCCTCTAGTGGCTACGAGCAGTACTTC.

The V call is TRBV4-1, the J call TRBJ2-1; no clear D gene. The germline gives CDR1 MGHRA, CDR2 YSYEKL. This CDR3 has 12 residues. V was trimmed by 1 base and J by 10 bases, leaving 8 bases between them. The CDR3 bases are TGCGCCAGCAGCCAAGTAACATCCGAGCAGTTCTTC. This sequence encodes CASSQVTSEQFF.

The chain couples TRBV10-2 to TRBJ1-3; the D gene is possibly TRBD1 (6 bases). V was pared by 9 bases and J by 3 bases, with 18 bases between. This CDR3 has 15 amino acids. Germline V CDR1 and CDR2: WSHSY, SAAADI. The CDR3 DNA is TGCGCCAGTACCGAACCCCTGGACAGTGGAAACACCATATATTTT. It encodes CASTEPLDSGNTIYF.

The CDR3 nucleotides read TGTGCCAGCAGTTTTTACAACAGGGGCTCCTACGAGCAGTACTTC. It translates to CASSFYNRGSYEQYF. V and J are TRBV6-5 and TRBJ2-7; 7 bases align to TRBD1. In germline, CDR1 is MNHEY, CDR2 SVGAGI. Trimming removed 4 bases from V and 0 bases from J; junction bases left unmatched: 6. The CDR3 contains 15 residues.

This clone appeared once. The chain couples TRBV9 to TRBJ1-3; D call uncertain. V gave up 0 bases and J gave up 0 bases, with 13 bases separating them. Germline lookup yields CDR1 SGDLS and CDR2 YYNGEE. The CDR3 totals 17 residues. CDR3 region: CASSVVGSRSSGNTIYF. CDR3 in DNA: TGTGCCAGCAGCGTAGTTGGATCCAGAAGCTCTGGAAACACCATATATTTT.

V and J are TRBV18 and TRBJ2-3; 9 bases are a match to TRBD2. The CDR3 is 15 residues long. The germline V gene has CDR1 KGHSH and CDR2 LQKENI. The V segment lost 4 bases and the J segment 4 bases; nucleotides outside the gene matches: 6. CDR3 in DNA: TGTGCCAGCTCACTGTACGGACTAGCGTCAGATACGCAGTATTTT. Residues: CASSLYGLASDTQYF. Complete variable domain (other parts from reference TRBV18 and TRBJ2-3): NAGVMQNPRHLVRRRGQEARLRCSPMKGHSHVYWYRQLPEEGLKFMVYLQKENIIDESGMPKERFSAEFPKEGPSILRIQQVVRGDSAAYFCASSLYGLASDTQYFGPGTRLTVL.

This chain uses TRBV6-6 with TRBJ2-7, with 8 bases matching TRBD1. After removal of 2 bases from V and 3 bases from J, the junction contained 3 bases not matched to a gene. CDR1 MNHNY and CDR2 SVGAGI come from the germline V gene (reference sequence). This CDR3 comprises 14 residues. The CDR3 sequence is CASSYPGQGYEQYF. CDR3 in DNA: TGTGCCAGCAGTTACCCCGGACAGGGCTACGAGCAGTACTTC.